This TCR beta chain originates from a study of shared clonotypes between healthy human individuals. V gave up 0 bases and J gave up 6 bases, with 4 bases separating them. The CDR3 runs 12 residues. The germline gives CDR1 SGHNT, CDR2 YYREEE (reference sequence). TCRdb keeps only in-frame clones here, not all; method: immunoSEQ multiplex PCR. The sample holds roughly 500,000 clones, about 85% seen once. Notes on this clone: Different DNA sequences within this sample yield the same CDR3.

Specimen: PBMCs. The origin of this receptor is a woman in her 40s in good health. Some clones in this sample may be carry-over from other donors' samples. This chain connects TRBV5-4 to TRBJ1-5; D remains ambiguous. CDR3 protein: CASSLDSQPQHF. In DNA form, the CDR3 reads TGTGCCAGCAGCTTGGACAGTCAGCCCCAGCATTTT.